This TCR beta chain was observed in a study of blood T cell repertoires in COVID-19. Study information: Nucleic acid was either cDNA or gDNA, and it came from T cells, B-cell-depleted T cells, or PBMCs.

Original data processing: Reference gene primer amplification gave estimated nucleated cell counts. Method: immunoSEQ multiplex PCR; TCRdb's copy keeps in-frame clones and lacks some. The V and J calls and clone size come from that table; D and trimming were worked out from the DNA. The data show some 80,000 clones, with around four fifths seen just once and just over 35% held by the top ten. Germline V lookup: CDR1 SGHNT, CDR2 YYREEE (reference sequence). The CDR3 has 14 amino acids. Trimming shortened V by 4 bases and J by 5 bases, and 15 bases separated the two germline ends. This clonotype was sampled from a man aged 60 to 75 with COVID-19, enrolled during active disease. The material sequenced was peripheral blood. The chain uses TRBV5-4 and TRBJ1-1; D unresolved. The CDR3 sequence is CASSRPQEGTEAFF. DNA of the CDR3: TGTGCCAGCAGCCGCCCCCAGGAGGGAACTGAAGCTTTCTTT. The whole variable domain, remainder taken from reference TRBV5-4 and TRBJ1-1, is ETGVTQSPTHLIKTRGQQVTLRCSSQSGHNTVSWYQQALGQGPQFIFQYYREEENGRGNFPPRFSGLQFPNYSSELNVNALELDDSALYLCASSRPQEGTEAFFGQGTRLTVV.